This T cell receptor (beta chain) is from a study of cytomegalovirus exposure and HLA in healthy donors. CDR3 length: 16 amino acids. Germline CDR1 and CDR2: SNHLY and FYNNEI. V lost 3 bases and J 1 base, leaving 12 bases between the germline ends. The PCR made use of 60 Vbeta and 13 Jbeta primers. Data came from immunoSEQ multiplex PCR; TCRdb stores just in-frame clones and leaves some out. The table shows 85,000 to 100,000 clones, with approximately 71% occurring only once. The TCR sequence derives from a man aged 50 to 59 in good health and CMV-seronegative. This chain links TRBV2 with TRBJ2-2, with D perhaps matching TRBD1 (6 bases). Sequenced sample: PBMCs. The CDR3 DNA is TGTGCCAGCAGTGAGCAGGGGTTGGGGAACACCGGGGAGCTGTTTTTT. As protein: CASSEQGLGNTGELFF.